This T cell receptor (beta chain) was obtained from a study of radiation and T cells in renal cell carcinoma. V lost 3 bases to trimming and J lost 6 bases; unmatched junction nucleotides: 5. Per the germline V gene, CDR1 is MNHNS and CDR2 is SASEGT. The CDR3 totals 14 residues. The data were produced by immunoSEQ multiplex PCR, yet TCRdb's version contains in-frame clones alone and is incomplete. This table holds tens of thousands of clones, around 78% found once. This sample's time point: blood 2 weeks post-SBRT. Stated treatment: 15 Gy SBRT to primary tumor, nephrectomy 4 weeks later. Blood was sampled at baseline, 2 weeks and 4 weeks after SBRT.

The sequencing here drew on blood, taken from a patient whose treatment included radiotherapy and nephrectomy. The rearrangement uses TRBV6-1 and TRBJ1-5; TRBD1 aligns across 7 bases. The clonotype comes from a man in his 60s with renal cell carcinoma. The CDR3 sequence is CASSESRGSQPQHF. Here the CDR3 DNA reads TGTGCCAGCAGTGAGTCCAGGGGGAGTCAGCCCCAGCATTTT.